This TCR beta chain was sequenced in a study of blood T cell repertoires in COVID-19. Study-level information: COVID-19 samples, acute and convalescent, were from the United States, Italy and Spain. T cells, B-cell-depleted T cells, or PBMCs supplied cDNA or gDNA.

V was clipped by 3 bases and J by 1 base, with 11 bases between them. Germline-derived CDR1 and CDR2 are KGHSH and LQKENI. The CDR3 runs 15 residues. The authors' processing: From reference gene primer amplification, estimates of nucleated cell counts were derived. The protocol was immunoSEQ multiplex PCR, while the TCRdb copy is restricted to in-frame clones and leaves out a portion. V, J and clone size are those of that table, while D and trimming were read from the DNA. The sample has roughly 100,000 clones; 85% to 90% are singletons. The source material was peripheral blood. The rearrangement joins TRBV18 to TRBJ2-3; weak D call: TRBD2 (5 bases). The TCR comes from a woman older than 75 with acute or convalescent COVID-19. Written as DNA, the CDR3 is TGTGCCAGCTCACCGGTCAGCGGTGGCACAGATACGCAGTATTTT. Its translation: CASSPVSGGTDTQYF.